The rows below give T cell receptor beta chains drawn from one sample of a study of T cells after posttransplantation cyclophosphamide. The repertoire was sequenced with immunoSEQ multiplex PCR; TCRdb's copy has only in-frame clones and lacks some. Of some 64,000 clones listed, 93% are singletons. Sample: PBMCs. Receptor source: a woman aged 25 to 39 in good health and a related stem cell transplant donor. The CDR3 runs from the conserved cysteine through the conserved F or W. Each record gives: V gene, clone size, J gene, CDR3 protein. The size of a clone is reported for some rows only, either as once, few or many, or as a class for expanded clones.

V: TRBV19; size: .; J: TRBJ2-1; CDR3: CASSTGTTSYNEQFF
V: TRBV12-5; size: .; J: TRBJ1-5; CDR3: CASGLCTDSNQPQHF
V: TRBV5-1; size: once; J: TRBJ2-7; CDR3: CASSLASSRGGVYEQYF
V: TRBV28; size: once; J: TRBJ1-2; CDR3: CANQDRGNYGYTF
V: TRBV6-6; size: .; J: TRBJ1-2; CDR3: CASSYTGRANYGYTF
V: TRBV7-2; size: .; J: TRBJ2-2; CDR3: CASSVRGAGELFF
V: TRBV28; size: .; J: TRBJ1-2; CDR3: CASSDSPAGVRSYTF
V: TRBV4-2; size: .; J: TRBJ2-1; CDR3: CASSQSDRGLLNEQFF
V: TRBV4-3; size: once; J: TRBJ2-7; CDR3: CASSLDRENEQYF
V: TRBV30; size: .; J: TRBJ1-4; CDR3: CAWSPGQANEKLFF
V: TRBV19; size: .; J: TRBJ2-2; CDR3: CASSIQFTNTGELFF
V: TRBV5-1; size: few; J: TRBJ1-6; CDR3: CASSLVQGYSSPLHF
V: TRBV19; size: .; J: TRBJ1-5; CDR3: CASRTGTGFPYNQPQHF
V: TRBV5-1; size: .; J: TRBJ2-2; CDR3: CASSLGAGELFF
V: TRBV7-2; size: .; J: TRBJ1-1; CDR3: CASSEGSNTEAFF
V: TRBV29-1; size: .; J: TRBJ1-5; CDR3: CSVGKRSDRGDQPQHF
V: TRBV19; size: .; J: TRBJ1-4; CDR3: CASSPRQAATNEKLFF
V: TRBV10-3; size: .; J: TRBJ2-7; CDR3: CAISNTTGTGEPEQYF
V: TRBV7-9; size: .; J: TRBJ2-7; CDR3: CASSLGPTGQGYEQYF
V: TRBV6-6; size: .; J: TRBJ2-1; CDR3: CASSRGQFNEQFF
V: TRBV7-2; size: .; J: TRBJ2-5; CDR3: CASLLSGGTRETQYF
V: TRBV5-1; size: .; J: TRBJ2-3; CDR3: CASSLGGGTDTQYF
V: TRBV7-3; size: once; J: TRBJ2-1; CDR3: CASSFSDYNEQFF
V: TRBV5-1; size: .; J: TRBJ2-7; CDR3: CASSAALDTTEQYF
V: TRBV5-1; size: .; J: TRBJ2-1; CDR3: CASSSTPGLAGYNEQFF
V: TRBV21-1; size: .; J: TRBJ1-4; CDR3: CASSKVPATNEKLFF
V: TRBV2; size: .; J: TRBJ2-2; CDR3: CASSSGMRSIELFF
V: TRBV6-6; size: .; J: TRBJ2-1; CDR3: CASSLRGYNNEQFF
V: TRBV28; size: .; J: TRBJ1-5; CDR3: CASTGGNQPQHF
V: TRBV25-1; size: .; J: TRBJ1-2; CDR3: CASSFYGYGYTF
V: TRBV5-1; size: .; J: TRBJ2-7; CDR3: CASSLEPTSHEGEQYF
V: TRBV7-9; size: .; J: TRBJ1-2; CDR3: CASSFADSVGTF
V: TRBV11-2; size: .; J: TRBJ2-1; CDR3: CASRLSGGAGYEQFF
V: TRBV6-1; size: .; J: TRBJ1-2; CDR3: CASSFRTGANYGYTF
V: TRBV5-6; size: once; J: TRBJ1-1; CDR3: CASSWGTANTEAFF
V: TRBV7-9; size: .; J: TRBJ1-1; CDR3: CASSFLGTNTEAFF
V: TRBV11-3; size: .; J: TRBJ1-1; CDR3: CASSLGENTEAFF